The source of this T cell receptor (beta chain) is a study of CXCR3-negative and CXCR3-positive naive CD8 T cells. Study-wide findings and caveats: Within a donor, both naive subsets shared TRBV-TRBJ usage, unlike memory cells. Each naive subset displayed comparably high diversity, whereas memory CD8+ cells displayed much lower diversity.

In preparing the TRB cDNA libraries, 5' RACE with UMI labels was used. TCRdb reprocessed the 5' RACE reads and reports one entry per CDR3 protein, with no DNA. This table holds under 8,000 distinct CDR3 sequences. Naive CD8+ T cells carried a CD45RO-CCR7+CD27+CD95- phenotype. The CDR3 covers 13 residues. From germline, CDR1 is MNHEY and CDR2 SMNVEV (reference sequence). Remarks on this clonotype: Its specificity is not known.

Sequencing was done on a sample of naive CXCR3- CD8+ T cells from blood. Subset meaning: CD45RO-CCR7+CD27+CD95- naive CD8+ T cells lacking CXCR3 (TNR3-). The chain links TRBV27 to TRBJ2-3. This sequence originates from a human donor in good health. Some clones in this sample may be carry-over from other donors' samples. The CDR3 sequence is CASSLWSTDTQYF.